This entry features one T cell receptor beta chain sequence. The data were obtained in a study of T cell responses to AZD1222 COVID-19 vaccine. Sequencing was performed with immunoSEQ multiplex PCR; in TCRdb, only in-frame clones are kept and a portion is missing. Among fewer than 150,000 clones listed, 93% were seen once. This CDR3 is 16 amino acids long. Germline V gene lookup returns CDR1 SEHNR and CDR2 FQNEAQ (reference sequence). V lost 5 bases, J lost 5 bases, and 12 bases stayed unmatched. The sequence came from an adult in good health. The sample in question was peripheral blood, obtained on day 0 of AZD1222 vaccination. This chain links TRBV7-9 with TRBJ2-5; 9 bases line up with TRBD1. The CDR3 nucleotides are TGTGCCAGCAGCCTAGAATTGGGACAGGGAGTGGAGACCCAGTACTTC. Its translation: CASSLELGQGVETQYF.